The TCR beta chain described here comes from a study of blood T cell repertoires in COVID-19. Overall study context: There were acute and convalescent COVID-19 samples, and they came from the United States, Italy and Spain. The cDNA or gDNA used as material had been derived from T cells, B-cell-depleted T cells, or PBMCs.

V trimming: 11 bases; J trimming: 6 bases; junction bases outside the gene matches: 15. CDR3 size: 16 residues. In the authors' methods: Reference gene primer amplification in the assay estimated nucleated cell counts. Assay used: immunoSEQ multiplex PCR; TCRdb lists only in-frame clones, some missing. The DNA was the basis for D and trimming; V, J and clone size are from that table. In the table there are about 130,000 clones, approximately 91% of which are singletons. The specimen sequenced was peripheral blood. The chain joins TRBV23-1 to TRBJ1-4, with 10 nucleotides matching TRBD1. TRBV23-1 is sorted into the ORF group, with uncertain function. This clonotype was sampled from an elderly woman with acute or convalescent COVID-19. The CDR3 DNA is TGCGCCTCCGGGACAGGGGCCGATCGTGGTGATGAAAAACTGTTTTTT. It translates to CASGTGADRGDEKLFF.